The 14 T cell receptor beta chains reported below all come from one sample, sequenced in a study of CD8+ T cells in alopecia areata. In each case, RNA was isolated and then reverse transcribed into cDNA as the sequencing template. TCRdb's copy holds only in-frame clones and misses some; the assay was immunoSEQ multiplex PCR. The table lists about 76,000 clones, approximately 66% of them singletons. The sample's treatment: oral pan-JAK inhibitor, 5-10 mg twice daily. Sequenced material: CD8+ T cells sorted from blood, taken at week 24, from a patient treated with tofacitinib. The receptors were sampled from a human donor with alopecia areata.

The chain links TRBV4-1 to TRBJ2-7, with D uncertain. CDR3 length: 16 amino acids. CDR1 MGHRA and CDR2 YSYEKL come from the germline V gene. The V end was cut by 1 base, the J end by 4 bases, with 17 bases between. Here the CDR3 DNA reads TGCGCCAGCAGCCAAGTCGTACGAGCAAGCCGATACGAGCAGTACTTC. This translates into CASSQVVRASRYEQYF.

The chain is built from TRBV20-1 and TRBJ1-2; D ambiguous. Germline CDR1 and CDR2: DFQATT and SNEGSKA (reference sequence). V lost 3 bases, J lost 6 bases, and 2 bases lay in between. The CDR3 totals 9 residues. As DNA, the CDR3 is TGCAGTGCTAGTGATGGCTACACCTTC. The encoded protein is CSASDGYTF.

This clone was observed a single time. CDR3 protein: CASREAGSQNEQFF. Here the CDR3 DNA reads TGTGCCAGCAGGGAAGCGGGGTCACAGAATGAGCAGTTCTTC. The chain combines TRBV6-5 with TRBJ2-1, with 7 positions matching TRBD2. With V trimmed by 6 bases and J by 7 bases, 9 bases remained unmatched. The CDR3 runs to 14 residues. Germline values: CDR1 MNHEY, CDR2 SVGAGI.

The chain combines TRBV5-1 with TRBJ1-2; D ambiguous. Germline V gives CDR1 SGHRS, CDR2 YFSETQ. V was cut by 0 bases and J by 3 bases, with 12 bases left in between. CDR3 size: 15 residues. CDR3 sequence (DNA): TGCGCCAGCAGCTTGGCGGAGCCTTCTCACTATGGCTACACCTTC. Translating gives CASSLAEPSHYGYTF.

The genes are TRBV7-9 and TRBJ2-2, with D possibly TRBD2 on 5 matching bases. Between the trimmed V and J ends, which lost 5 bases and 5 bases, there was a span of 15 bases. In germline, CDR1 is SEHNR, CDR2 FQNEAQ (reference sequence). This CDR3 has 15 amino acids. CDR3 protein: CASSPETGLTGELFF. In nucleotides, the CDR3 is TGTGCCAGCAGCCCGGAGACTGGACTGACCGGGGAGCTGTTTTTT.

This chain connects TRBV18 to TRBJ2-5; 7 nucleotides agree with TRBD1. Trimming cost V 0 bases and J 3 bases; bases outside gene matches: 7. CDR1 and CDR2 from the germline V gene are KGHSH and LQKENI. The CDR3 contains 16 residues. This CDR3 reads CASSPPKTGYEETQYF. The CDR3 region has the DNA TGTGCCAGCTCACCACCCAAGACAGGGTATGAAGAGACCCAGTACTTC.

V usage is TRBV30 and J usage is TRBJ2-2, with a weak D call TRBD1 (7 bases). The germline V and J ends were trimmed by 1 base and 3 bases, with 12 bases remaining between them. CDR3 length: 15 amino acids. From germline, CDR1 is GTSNPN and CDR2 SVGIG (reference sequence). In nucleotides, the CDR3 is TGTGCCTGGAGTGGCGGGGACAGCGACACCGGGGAGCTGTTTTTT. It encodes CAWSGGDSDTGELFF. Full variable domain (missing parts from reference TRBV30 and TRBJ2-2): SQTIHQWPATLVQPVGSPLSLECTVEGTSNPNLYWYRQAAGRGLQLLFYSVGIGQISSEVPQNLSASRPQDRQFILSSKKLLLSDSGFYLCAWSGGDSDTGELFFGEGSRLTVL.

This clone was seen only a few times. The chain joins TRBV19 to TRBJ2-2; 8 bases agree with TRBD1. V lost 2 bases, J lost 5 bases, and 10 bases stayed unmatched. The CDR3 sequence is 17 residues long. The germline CDR1 and CDR2 sequences are LNHDA and SQIVND (reference sequence). CDR3 nucleotides: TGTGCCAGTAGTATAACAATCGACAGGGGCGGTACCGGGGAGCTGTTTTTT. Its translation is CASSITIDRGGTGELFF.

The chain couples TRBV21-1 to TRBJ2-7; the D call in the table, TRBD2, was not verified against the DNA. TRBV21-1 is recorded as a pseudogene. The CDR3 loop spans 12 amino acids. CDR3 in DNA: TGTGCCAGCAGCAAAGTAACGGACGAGCAGTACTTC. This sequence encodes CASSKVTDEQYF.

The CDR3 DNA reads as TGTGCCAGCAGTCCGACGACAGGGACGGGTTATGGCTACACCTTC. Translating it yields CASSPTTGTGYGYTF. The rearrangement links TRBV27 to TRBJ1-2; 7 bases are a match to TRBD1. The CDR3 has 15 amino acids. Germline CDR1 MNHEY, CDR2 SMNVEV (reference sequence). V dropped 5 bases and J dropped 5; count of bases not matched to a gene: 11.

V and J are TRBV5-6 and TRBJ1-5; tentative D call: TRBD1 (5 bases). Deletions cut 2 bases from V and 5 bases from J, with 14 bases between. Germline lookup yields CDR1 SGHDT and CDR2 YYEEEE. The CDR3 covers 15 residues. The CDR3 loop reads CASSLGDGNYQPQHF. In DNA form, the CDR3 reads TGTGCCAGCAGCTTAGGGGACGGCAATTATCAGCCCCAGCATTTT.

The chain has TRBV7-2 and TRBJ2-7, with 11 bases identical to TRBD2. The CDR3 runs to 14 residues. The V and J ends lost 7 bases and 7 bases, in that order; junction bases with no gene match: 9. Germline values: CDR1 SGHTA, CDR2 FQGNSA. This CDR3 is CASMGLAGGKEQYF. CDR3 DNA sequence: TGTGCCAGCATGGGTCTAGCGGGGGGCAAGGAGCAGTACTTC.

This clone was observed a few times. The chain carries TRBV27 and TRBJ2-3; no reliable D call. From germline, CDR1 is MNHEY and CDR2 SMNVEV (reference sequence). The CDR3 sequence is 17 residues long. Trimming shortened V by 5 bases and J by 1 base, and 19 bases separated the two germline ends. CDR3 loop: CASSRLTGPAGTDTQYF. DNA of the CDR3: TGTGCCAGCAGTCGGCTAACGGGTCCTGCGGGCACAGATACGCAGTATTTT.

V gene TRBV27 combines with J gene TRBJ2-7; 8 bases agree with TRBD2. There are 14 residues in the CDR3. Unmatched junction bases numbered 8, after V lost 6 bases and J lost 4 bases. The germline V gene encodes CDR1 MNHEY and CDR2 SMNVEV (reference sequence). CDR3: CASRLSGSGYEQYF. The DNA of the CDR3 is TGTGCCAGCAGATTAAGCGGGAGTGGGTACGAGCAGTACTTC.